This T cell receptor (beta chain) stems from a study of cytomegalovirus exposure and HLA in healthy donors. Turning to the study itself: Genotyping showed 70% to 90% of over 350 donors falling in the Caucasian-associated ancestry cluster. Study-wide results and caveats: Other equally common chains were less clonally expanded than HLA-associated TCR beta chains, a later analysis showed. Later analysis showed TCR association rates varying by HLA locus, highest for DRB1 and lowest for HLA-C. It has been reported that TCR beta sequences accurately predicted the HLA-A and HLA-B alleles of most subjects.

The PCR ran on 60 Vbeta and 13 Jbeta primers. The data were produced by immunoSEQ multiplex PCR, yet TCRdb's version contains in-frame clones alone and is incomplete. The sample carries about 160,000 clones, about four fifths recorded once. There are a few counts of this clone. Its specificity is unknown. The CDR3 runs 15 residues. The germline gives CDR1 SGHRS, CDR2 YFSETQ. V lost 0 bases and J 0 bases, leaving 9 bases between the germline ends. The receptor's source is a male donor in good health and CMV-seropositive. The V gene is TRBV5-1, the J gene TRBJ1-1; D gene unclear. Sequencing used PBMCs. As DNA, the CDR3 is TGCGCCAGCAGCTTGGGCCAGAGGATGAACACTGAAGCTTTCTTT. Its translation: CASSLGQRMNTEAFF.